This T cell receptor beta chain was sequenced for a study of a mutant IDH1 vaccine in newly diagnosed glioma. Study as a whole: Receipt of radiotherapy, temozolomide, or both preceded the study, and most received both. Whole-study results and caveats: Pseudoprogression apparently lacked any relation to changes in top peripheral T cell clonotypes. Of the patients, more than 80% had vaccine-induced immune responses.

A note on this clone: Antigen specificity is unknown.

Time point noted: baseline, week 1 (first vaccination visit). Treatment meaning: pre-vaccination baseline after standard-of-care therapy. Newly diagnosed WHO grade 3 or 4 IDH1-mutant, ATRX-lost astrocytomas were identified in the donors. Germline assignment: CDR1 SGDLS and CDR2 YYNGEE. The CDR3 has 13 residues. The V end was cut by 0 bases, the J end by 10 bases, with 10 bases between. TCRdb's copy holds only in-frame clones and misses some; the assay was immunoSEQ multiplex PCR. The sample has around 50,000 clones, 70% to 90% seen once. The sequence was collected from a man aged 40-49 years with glioma. The rearrangement links TRBV9 to TRBJ1-4, with D possibly TRBD1 on 5 matching bases. Sample: PBMCs, taken from a glioma patient treated with radiotherapy, temozolomide or both. The DNA for the CDR3 is TGTGCCAGCAGCGTAGGGGGCGGGGGAAAACTGTTTTTT. As protein: CASSVGGGGKLFF.